One sample yielded the 27 T cell receptor beta chains listed below, sequenced in a study of shared clonotypes between healthy human individuals. The assay was immunoSEQ multiplex PCR, and TCRdb's table has in-frame clones only and misses some. The table has about a million clones, roughly 80% seen once. The sample was memory CD4+ T cells from PBMCs. Subset in this sample: CD45RA-negative fraction. The origin of the receptors is a man aged 18 to 29 in good health. Some clones in this sample may be carry-over from other donors' samples.

J is TRBJ2-2 and V is TRBV19; D ambiguous. Per germline, CDR1 LNHDA and CDR2 SQIVND (reference sequence). This CDR3 contains 14 residues. The V and J ends lost 6 bases and 3 bases respectively, with 11 bases between them. DNA of the CDR3: TGTGCCAGTAGGACGGATCCTTACACCGGGGAGCTGTTTTTT. Translated, it gives CASRTDPYTGELFF.

The chain uses TRBV7-3 and TRBJ2-7; perhaps TRBD2 as D (5 bases). Germline lookup yields CDR1 SGHTA and CDR2 FQGTGA. Trimming removed 5 bases at V and 5 bases at J, with 13 bases between. This CDR3 comprises 13 residues. Written as DNA, the CDR3 is TGTGCCAGCAGCGTCTTTGCGGGTCACGAGCAGTACTTC. Translating it yields CASSVFAGHEQYF. The whole variable domain, filled in from reference TRBV7-3 and TRBJ2-7, reads GAGVSQTPSNKVTEKGKYVELRCDPISGHTALYWYRQSLGQGPEFLIYFQGTGAADDSGLPNDRFFAVRPEGSVSTLKIQRTERGDSAVYLCASSVFAGHEQYFGPGTRLTVT.

This clone was found once. The genes are TRBV29-1 and TRBJ2-3; possibly TRBD2 for D (6 bases). The CDR3 extends over 19 amino acids. The germline V gene encodes CDR1 SQVTM and CDR2 ANQGSEA. Trimming pared 5 bases from V and 0 bases from J, leaving 27 bases between. The CDR3 DNA sequence: TGCAGCGTTACGTCCAGGACGTGGGGCGGGGCGTCTAGCACAGATACGCAGTATTTT. It encodes CSVTSRTWGGASSTDTQYF.

The chain recombines TRBV5-6 with TRBJ2-2; a weak D match, TRBD1 (6 bases). Germline V CDR1 and CDR2: SGHDT, YYEEEE. Trimming shortened V by 4 bases and J by 2 bases, and 12 bases separated the two germline ends. This CDR3 is 15 amino acids long. The CDR3 spells CASSIPGQNTGELFF. In nucleotides, the CDR3 is TGTGCCAGCAGCATTCCGGGACAAAACACCGGGGAGCTGTTTTTT.

This chain uses TRBV10-1 with TRBJ2-7; D perhaps matches TRBD2 (6 bases). From germline, CDR1 is WNHNN and CDR2 SYGVQD (reference sequence). Trimming removed 8 bases at V and 4 bases at J, with 18 bases between. The CDR3 consists of 14 residues. CDR3 loop: CASPWRGMNYEQYF. The CDR3 DNA reads as TGCGCCAGCCCATGGCGCGGGATGAATTACGAGCAGTACTTC.

In this sample, this clone turned up a few times. This chain links TRBV2 with TRBJ1-1, with 7 positions matching TRBD1. CDR1 SNHLY and CDR2 FYNNEI come from the germline V gene. With 6 bases clipped from V and 7 bases from J, the junction kept 11 bases outside the gene matches. This CDR3 spans 14 amino acids. The DNA of the CDR3 is TGTGCCAGCAGCGTTGAGACAGGGTTTGGTGAAGCTTTCTTT. Translation gives CASSVETGFGEAFF.

This clone was counted many times. The chain joins TRBV12-5 to TRBJ2-3, with 14 bases that match TRBD2. The CDR3 is 16 amino acids. Germline V lookup: CDR1 LGHNT, CDR2 FRNRAP. Trimming at V came to 6 bases and at J to 2 bases, leaving 4 bases not matched to a gene. The CDR3 DNA follows: TGTGCTAGTGGCCCGGGACTAGCGGGAGCCACAGATACGCAGTATTTT. Encoded protein: CASGPGLAGATDTQYF. The variable domain in full, with the rest retrieved from reference TRBV12-5 and TRBJ2-3, is DARVTQTPRHKVTEMGQEVTMRCQPILGHNTVFWYRQTMMQGLELLAYFRNRAPLDDSGMPKDRFSAEMPDATLATLKIQPSEPRDSAVYFCASGPGLAGATDTQYFGPGTRLTVL.

This chain joins TRBV11-3 and TRBJ2-7, with D possibly matching TRBD2 (5 bases). The V gene's germline CDR1 is SGHNT and CDR2 YENEEA. V lost 3 bases and J 2 bases, leaving 14 bases between the germline ends. CDR3 length: 15 amino acids. CDR3 sequence reads: CASSFGLVRPYEQYF. The CDR3 DNA is TGTGCCAGCAGCTTCGGACTGGTAAGGCCCTACGAGCAGTACTTC.

The table lists this clone with a count of one. CDR3 residues: CASSSQGGANVLTF. CDR3 DNA sequence: TGTGCCAGCAGTTCCCAGGGTGGGGCCAACGTCCTGACTTTC. The V and J genes are TRBV28 and TRBJ2-6; D may be TRBD1 (5 bases). The CDR3 is 14 residues long. V lost 4 bases to trimming and J lost 3 bases, with 7 bases between them. Germline values: CDR1 MDHEN, CDR2 SYDVKM.

The chain has TRBV18 and TRBJ2-7, with 8 bases lining up with TRBD2. This CDR3 is 15 amino acids long. Germline V gene data show CDR1 as KGHSH and CDR2 as LQKENI. Germline trimming cut 6 bases from V and 6 bases from J; bases unmatched to any gene: 13. The CDR3 coding sequence is TGTGCCAGCTCGTCCGGGACTAGGAGCGTGGCCGAGCAGTACTTC. This translates into CASSSGTRSVAEQYF.

The chain has TRBV19 and TRBJ2-1; D may match TRBD1 or TRBD2 (5 bases each). CDR3 length: 18 residues. V was clipped by 0 bases and J by 1 base, with 16 bases between them. The germline V gene has CDR1 LNHDA and CDR2 SQIVND (reference sequence). The chain's CDR3 is CASSIDLFGAASYNEQFF. The CDR3 region has the DNA TGTGCCAGTAGTATAGATCTATTCGGGGCTGCTTCCTACAATGAGCAGTTCTTC.

On this clone itself: Other DNA sequences in the same sample also yield this CDR3. The V and J genes are TRBV19 and TRBJ2-7; 7 nucleotides align to TRBD2. The V gene end was trimmed by 4 bases and the J gene end by 0 bases; junction bases not matched to a gene: 3. The germline V gene has CDR1 LNHDA and CDR2 SQIVND (reference sequence). This CDR3 spans 14 amino acids. The CDR3 is CASSKRGDSYEQYF. In DNA, the CDR3 is TGTGCCAGTAGTAAACGGGGGGACTCCTACGAGCAGTACTTC.

The rearrangement links TRBV7-2 to TRBJ2-1; no reliable D call. V was shortened by 4 bases and J by 0 bases, with 4 bases between the two germline ends. Germline CDR1 reads SGHTA; CDR2 reads FQGNSA. The CDR3 loop spans 13 amino acids. For the CDR3, the DNA is TGTGCCAGCAGCTGGAACTCCTACAATGAGCAGTTCTTC. The encoded protein is CASSWNSYNEQFF. The whole variable domain, remainder taken from reference TRBV7-2 and TRBJ2-1, is GAGVSQSPSNKVTEKGKDVELRCDPISGHTALYWYRQSLGQGLEFLIYFQGNSAPDKSGLPSDRFSAERTGGSVSTLTIQRTQQEDSAVYLCASSWNSYNEQFFGPGTRLTVL.

Remarks on this clone: This same CDR3 is encoded by further DNA sequences in the sample. The chain has TRBV11-2 and TRBJ2-3, with D possibly matching TRBD2 (6 bases). This CDR3 contains 14 residues. The V and J ends lost 5 bases and 2 bases respectively, with 11 bases between them. The germline gives CDR1 SGHAT, CDR2 FQNNGV. The CDR3 nucleotides read TGTGCCAGCAGCCCTCGGGAGTCCACAGATACGCAGTATTTT. It is translated as CASSPRESTDTQYF.

This chain joins TRBV6-5 and TRBJ1-1; D is unclear. Germline assignment: CDR1 MNHEY and CDR2 SVGAGI. The CDR3 is 16 amino acids. Trimming removed 2 bases at V and 0 bases at J, with 13 bases between. CDR3 loop: CASSYGSWEMNTEAFF. In nucleotides, the CDR3 is TGTGCCAGCAGTTACGGGTCATGGGAGATGAACACTGAAGCTTTCTTT.

Details on this clone: Other DNA sequences in the same sample also yield this CDR3. The rearrangement uses TRBV10-3 and TRBJ2-7; 7 bases are a match to TRBD2. With V trimmed by 6 bases and J by 3 bases, 8 bases remained unmatched. CDR1 ENHRY and CDR2 SYGVKD come from the germline V gene. The CDR3 totals 14 residues. CDR3 in DNA: TGTGCCATCAGGGAAACTACGGGGGGCTACGAGCAGTACTTC. Translation: CAIRETTGGYEQYF.

J is TRBJ2-3 and V is TRBV9; D is unclear. V was clipped by 0 bases and J by 2 bases, with 10 bases between them. This CDR3 contains 15 residues. Per germline, CDR1 SGDLS and CDR2 YYNGEE. Here the CDR3 reads CASSVGFLATDTQYF. DNA of the CDR3: TGTGCCAGCAGCGTAGGCTTCCTGGCCACAGATACGCAGTATTTT.

The rearrangement uses TRBV27 and TRBJ2-7; D is perhaps TRBD2 (5 bases). Germline lookup yields CDR1 MNHEY and CDR2 SMNVEV (reference sequence). Trimming removed 4 bases at V and 4 bases at J, with 17 bases between. The CDR3 is 15 amino acids. CDR3 protein: CASSSPGPAAYEQYF. The CDR3 DNA sequence: TGTGCCAGCAGTTCTCCCGGACCAGCGGCTTACGAGCAGTACTTC.

The chain recombines TRBV11-2 with TRBJ2-1, with D possibly TRBD2 on 5 matching bases. CDR1 is SGHAT and CDR2 is FQNNGV in the germline V gene. The CDR3 length is 13 residues. The ends were cut back, 1 base at V and 10 bases at J, with 11 bases in the middle. The CDR3 DNA reads as TGTGCCAGCAGCTTAGTAGTACAGCGGGAGCAGTTCTTC. Translated: CASSLVVQREQFF. The full variable domain, its missing parts supplied by reference TRBV11-2 and TRBJ2-1, is EAGVAQSPRYKIIEKRQSVAFWCNPISGHATLYWYQQILGQGPKLLIQFQNNGVVDDSQLPKDRFSAERLKGVDSTLKIQPAKLEDSAVYLCASSLVVQREQFFGPGTRLTVL.

This clone was found many times. The chain recombines TRBV5-1 with TRBJ1-1; D gene ambiguous. The length of the CDR3 is 13 residues. The germline V gene has CDR1 SGHRS and CDR2 YFSETQ. Trimming cost V 4 bases and J 1 base, with 8 bases left between them. This CDR3 is CASSGSSNTEAFF. In nucleotides, the CDR3 is TGCGCCAGCAGCGGCAGTTCGAACACTGAAGCTTTCTTT.

This clone appeared many times. The rearrangement links TRBV6-1 to TRBJ2-3; 12 bases agree with TRBD2. This CDR3 is built from 15 residues. Germline V lookup: CDR1 MNHNS, CDR2 SASEGT. Trimming took 4 bases from V and 1 from J; bases not matched to a gene: 0. The CDR3 region is CASSGLAGGTDTQYF. The CDR3 coding sequence is TGTGCCAGCAGTGGACTAGCGGGAGGCACAGATACGCAGTATTTT.

This chain connects TRBV6-6 to TRBJ1-2; D gene unclear. Per germline, CDR1 MNHNY and CDR2 SVGAGI (reference sequence). The germline V and J ends were trimmed by 7 bases and 8 bases, with 11 bases remaining between them. The CDR3 sequence is 11 residues long. The CDR3 here is CASKRVGGYTF. Written as DNA, the CDR3 is TGTGCCAGCAAACGTGTCGGGGGCTACACCTTC.

The table lists this clone with a few counts. In DNA, the CDR3 is TGTGCCAGCAGCCAAGATGGAGAGCGGGAGCAAGAGACCCAGTACTTC. Translation gives CASSQDGEREQETQYF. V and J are TRBV4-2 and TRBJ2-5, with 8 bases that match TRBD2. CDR3 size: 16 residues. The junction had 5 bases not matched to a gene; V was cut back by 0 bases and J by 2 bases. Germline V gene data show CDR1 as LGHNA and CDR2 as YNFKEQ.

The chain carries TRBV5-5 and TRBJ2-3, with 8 positions matching TRBD2. The CDR3 is 16 residues long. The J segment lost 2 bases and the V segment lost 1 base, leaving 6 bases of the junction unmatched. Germline loops: CDR1 SGHKS, CDR2 YYEKEE (reference sequence). In DNA form, the CDR3 reads TGTGCCAGCAGCTTGCCGATAGCGGGGATCACAGATACGCAGTATTTT. Encoded protein: CASSLPIAGITDTQYF.

The chain uses TRBV6-6 and TRBJ2-7; 9 nucleotides line up with TRBD2. The germline V gene encodes CDR1 MNHNY and CDR2 SVGAGI (reference sequence). CDR3 length equals 14 residues. The J segment lost 7 bases and the V segment lost 0 bases, leaving 4 bases of the junction unmatched. Written as DNA, the CDR3 is TGTGCCAGCAGTTACTCCGTGACTAGCGGTGAGCAGTACTTC. As protein: CASSYSVTSGEQYF.

The chain recombines TRBV5-1 with TRBJ2-7, with a possible D match to TRBD1 (5 bases). V was clipped by 0 bases and J by 5 bases, with 12 bases between them. The CDR3 is made up of 14 amino acids. Germline CDR1 SGHRS, CDR2 YFSETQ. The CDR3 region is CASSLVAGFDEQYF. The CDR3 DNA follows: TGCGCCAGCAGCTTGGTGGCAGGGTTCGACGAGCAGTACTTC.

The genes are TRBV28 and TRBJ1-3; 8 bases are a match to TRBD1. CDR1 MDHEN and CDR2 SYDVKM come from the germline V gene. The CDR3 spans 15 residues. V shed 8 bases, J shed 0 bases, and the junction held 6 bases outside the gene matches. For the CDR3, the DNA is TGTGCCAGCCGGGACAGGTCGAGCTCTGGAAACACCATATATTTT. This encodes CASRDRSSSGNTIYF.